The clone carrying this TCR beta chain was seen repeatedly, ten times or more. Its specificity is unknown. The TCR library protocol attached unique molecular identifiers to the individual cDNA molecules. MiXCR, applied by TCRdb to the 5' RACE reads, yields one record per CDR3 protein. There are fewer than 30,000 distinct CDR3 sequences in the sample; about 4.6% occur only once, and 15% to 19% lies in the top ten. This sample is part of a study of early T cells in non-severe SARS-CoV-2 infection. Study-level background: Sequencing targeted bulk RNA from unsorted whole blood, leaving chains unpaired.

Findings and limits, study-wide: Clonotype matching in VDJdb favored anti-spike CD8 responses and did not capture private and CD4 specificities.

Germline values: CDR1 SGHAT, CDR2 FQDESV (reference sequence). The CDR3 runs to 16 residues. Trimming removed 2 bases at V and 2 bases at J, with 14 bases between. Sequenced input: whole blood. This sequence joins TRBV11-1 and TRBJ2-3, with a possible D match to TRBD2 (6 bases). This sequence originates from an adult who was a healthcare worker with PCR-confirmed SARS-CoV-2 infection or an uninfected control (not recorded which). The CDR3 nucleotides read TGTGCCAGCAGCTTAACTCCGGGACTCAACACAGATACGCAGTATTTT. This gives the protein CASSLTPGLNTDTQYF.